Listed below are T cell receptor beta chains from one sample, sequenced in a study of OX40 agonist ivuxolimab in advanced cancers. Produced via immunoSEQ multiplex PCR; TCRdb's table is partial and in-frame only. Of more than 50,000 clones listed, around 85% were seen once; the top ten hold 3% to 4%. The sample consisted of CD4+ or CD8+ T cells sorted from blood, taken in a trial of the OX40 agonist ivuxolimab. These receptors all stem from an adult with an advanced solid tumor such as melanoma, head and neck, liver or kidney cancer. CDR3s include the opening cysteine and the closing phenylalanine or tryptophan. The order of the fields is V gene, clone size, J gene, D gene, CDR3 protein, CDR3 DNA. A D gene is named only where the DNA matches it firmly. Clone size, where shown, is once, few, many, or a class for clones that have expanded.

>TRBV29-1|NA|TRBJ2-2|NA
CSVEYGGGGELFF
TGCAGCGTTGAGTATGGAGGAGGGGGGGAGCTGTTTTTT
>TRBV6-1|NA|TRBJ2-7|TRBD1
CASSWDRGSNEQYF
TGTGCCAGCTCCTGGGACAGGGGGTCAAACGAGCAGTACTTC
>TRBV19|NA|TRBJ2-7|NA
CASAPGTRYEQYF
TGTGCCAGTGCCCCCGGGACACGTTACGAGCAGTACTTC
>TRBV5-1|NA|TRBJ1-1|NA
CASSLQASNTEAFF
TGCGCCAGCAGCTTACAGGCCTCGAACACTGAAGCTTTCTTT
>TRBV5-1|NA|TRBJ2-1|TRBD2
CASKEAGVYNEQFF
TGCGCCAGCAAGGAAGCGGGAGTATACAATGAGCAGTTCTTC
>TRBV5-1|NA|TRBJ2-6|NA
CASGQQGSSGANVLTF
TGCGCCAGCGGACAACAGGGTAGCTCTGGGGCCAACGTCCTGACTTTC
>TRBV18|NA|TRBJ1-1|NA
CASSPLQPGDNTEAFF
TGTGCCAGCTCACCCCTCCAACCCGGGGATAACACTGAAGCTTTCTTT
>TRBV28|large|TRBJ2-7|TRBD1
CASSFGTDYEQYF
TGTGCCAGCAGTTTCGGGACAGACTACGAGCAGTACTTC
>TRBV7-9|NA|TRBJ1-2|NA
CASSPENYGYTF
TGTGCCAGCAGCCCAGAGAACTATGGCTACACCTTC
>TRBV29-1|NA|TRBJ2-5|TRBD2
CSVEDCPFGREKYEETQYF
TGCAGCGTTGAAGATTGCCCTTTCGGGCGGGAGAAGTATGAAGAGACCCAGTACTTC
>TRBV6-1|NA|TRBJ2-1|TRBD2
CASRASQLAGEQFF
TGTGCCAGCAGAGCTAGCCAACTAGCGGGAGAGCAGTTCTTC
>TRBV10-2|NA|TRBJ2-7|NA
CASSESARYEQYF
TGCGCCAGCAGTGAGTCGGCACGCTACGAGCAGTACTTC
>TRBV10-3|NA|TRBJ2-7|TRBD2
CAISESSGAYEQYF
TGTGCCATCAGTGAATCTAGCGGAGCCTACGAGCAGTACTTC
>TRBV11-3|once|TRBJ1-5|NA
CASSPNHEDRGFERPQHF
TGTGCCAGCAGTCCGAACCACGAAGATAGGGGGTTCGAGCGGCCCCAGCATTTT
>TRBV6-1|NA|TRBJ1-3|NA
CASIRRTNSGNTIYF
TGTGCCAGCATCCGCAGGACAAACTCTGGAAACACCATATATTTT
>TRBV27|NA|TRBJ1-4|NA
CASGWGVDEKLFF
TGTGCCAGCGGATGGGGGGTTGATGAAAAACTGTTTTTT
>TRBV6-1|NA|TRBJ2-1|TRBD1
CASISGQGGRDEQFF
TGTGCCAGCATCTCAGGACAGGGGGGCCGCGATGAGCAGTTCTTC
>TRBV27|NA|TRBJ1-5|NA
CASSSPLRGQPQHF
TGTGCCAGCAGCTCACCCCTCAGAGGACAGCCCCAGCATTTT
>TRBV4-1|NA|TRBJ1-4|TRBD1
CASSQDPGQREKLFF
TGCGCCAGCAGCCAAGATCCGGGACAGAGAGAAAAACTGTTTTTT
>TRBV27|once|TRBJ2-5|NA
CASSLGGWVRETQYF
TGTGCCAGCAGTTTAGGAGGGTGGGTCCGAGAGACCCAGTACTTC
>TRBV29-1|NA|TRBJ2-2|TRBD1
CSVAGTGVRRTGELFF
TGCAGCGTGGCCGGGACAGGGGTGAGAAGGACCGGGGAGCTGTTTTTT
>TRBV6-5|NA|TRBJ2-4|NA
CASSPRGGKNIQYF
TGTGCCAGCAGCCCCCGGGGAGGCAAAAACATTCAGTACTTC
>TRBV5-6|NA|TRBJ2-1|NA
CASSYPGNEQFF
TGTGCCAGCAGCTATCCGGGCAATGAGCAGTTCTTC
>TRBV4-2|NA|TRBJ2-7|NA
CASSQAEGGAAYEQYF
TGTGCCAGCAGCCAAGCCGAGGGGGGGGCCGCCTACGAGCAGTACTTC
>TRBV7-8|once|TRBJ2-5|TRBD2
CASSLWTSGVRETQYF
TGTGCCAGCAGCCTATGGACTAGCGGGGTCCGGGAGACCCAGTACTTC
>TRBV19|NA|TRBJ1-4|NA
CARRVGEKLFF
TGTGCCCGCAGGGTCGGTGAAAAACTGTTTTTT
>TRBV27|NA|TRBJ2-2|TRBD2
CASSFLAGTGELFF
TGTGCCAGCAGTTTCCTAGCGGGTACCGGGGAGCTGTTTTTT
>TRBV6-1|NA|TRBJ1-4|NA
CASSSGGLDEKLFF
TGTGCCAGCAGCTCCGGGGGCTTGGATGAAAAACTGTTTTTT
>TRBV2|NA|TRBJ1-4|NA
CASSDLGFGTNEKLFF
TGTGCCAGCAGTGATCTGGGGTTCGGAACTAATGAAAAACTGTTTTTT
>TRBV9|medium-sized|TRBJ2-7|NA
CASSRGARPRVGEQYF
TGTGCCAGCAGCCGAGGGGCCCGGCCAAGGGTAGGCGAGCAGTACTTC
>TRBV2|NA|TRBJ1-1|NA
CASSVWTGNTEAFF
TGTGCCAGCAGTGTGTGGACGGGGAACACTGAAGCTTTCTTT
>TRBV2|NA|TRBJ2-1|NA
CASSEVRSPYNEQFF
TGTGCCAGCAGTGAAGTTCGGTCCCCCTACAATGAGCAGTTCTTC